The next 6 T cell receptor beta chains were all read from a single sample in a study of cytomegalovirus exposure and HLA in healthy donors (dated by TCRdb to about 2017). Library creation used the immunoSEQ multiplex PCR assay. For the multiplex PCR, a mixture combining 60 forward primers for TCR Vbeta segments and 13 reverse primers for TCR Jbeta segments was used. Sourced from immuneACCESS, this table was stored by TCRdb with only in-frame sequences that have V and J called. A share of the clones is absent; for the studies checked, an unresolved V gene accounts for under half, and the remainder has no known explanation. The sample data list 90,000 to 120,000 clones, and over 65% of these were observed just once. The ten biggest clones cover 11% to 15% of the sample. Sequenced sample: PBMCs. These receptor sequences come from a woman in her thirties or forties in good health and CMV-seropositive.

This chain connects TRBV9 to TRBJ1-2; D gene ambiguous. Germline assignment: CDR1 SGDLS and CDR2 YYNGEE. V dropped 5 bases and J dropped 4 bases, with 12 bases sitting between them. The CDR3 has 13 amino acids. The CDR3 here is CASSSLPSYGYTF. Here the CDR3 DNA reads TGTGCCAGCAGTTCCCTACCGTCCTATGGCTACACCTTC.

This CDR3 reads CAWSPRNYGYTF. The DNA of the CDR3 is TGTGCCTGGAGCCCCAGGAACTATGGCTACACCTTC. The V call is TRBV30, the J call TRBJ1-2; unclear D gene. This CDR3 contains 12 residues. The germline V gene encodes CDR1 GTSNPN and CDR2 SVGIG (reference sequence). V dropped 3 bases and J dropped 2 bases, with 7 bases sitting between them.

The V and J genes are TRBV25-1 and TRBJ1-6, with 7 bases fitting TRBD1. Germline lookup yields CDR1 MGHDK and CDR2 SYGVNS. Trimming at V came to 1 base and at J to 8 bases, leaving 5 bases not matched to a gene. The CDR3 is made up of 15 amino acids. The DNA of the CDR3 is TGTGCCAGCAGTGAATCGAACAGGGGCGATTCACCCCTCCACTTT. Translation: CASSESNRGDSPLHF. Full variable domain (remainder filled in from reference TRBV25-1 and TRBJ1-6): EADIYQTPRYLVIGTGKKITLECSQTMGHDKMYWYQQDPGMELHLIHYSYGVNSTEKGDLSSESTVSRIRTEHFPLTLESARPSHTSQYLCASSESNRGDSPLHFGNGTRLTVT.

The chain uses TRBV27 and TRBJ2-7, with TRBD2 matching 7 bases. Unmatched junction bases numbered 7, after V lost 8 bases and J lost 3 bases. Germline CDR1 and CDR2: MNHEY and SMNVEV (reference sequence). CDR3 length equals 13 residues. CDR3 protein: CASRGGGNYEQYF. Written as DNA, the CDR3 is TGTGCCAGCCGTGGGGGGGGTAACTACGAGCAGTACTTC.

This chain uses TRBV12-5 with TRBJ2-3, with D perhaps matching TRBD1 (6 bases). V was shortened by 3 bases and J by 3 bases, with 10 bases between the two germline ends. The CDR3 totals 14 residues. The germline CDR1 and CDR2 sequences are LGHNT and FRNRAP. The CDR3 loop is CASGFPTGTDTQYF. The CDR3 DNA is TGTGCTAGTGGTTTTCCTACAGGGACAGATACGCAGTATTTT.

The gene calls are TRBV29-1 and TRBJ2-7; TRBD1 aligns across 11 bases. The V segment lost 4 bases and the J segment 4 bases; nucleotides outside the gene matches: 6. The CDR3 has 14 amino acids. Germline lookup yields CDR1 SQVTM and CDR2 ANQGSEA. The DNA for the CDR3 is TGCAGCGTTGTCTCGGACAGGGGGCGGTACGAGCAGTACTTC. Protein: CSVVSDRGRYEQYF.